Here is one T cell receptor (beta chain) with its context. This entry belongs to a study of CD8 T cells in Susac syndrome. Sequencing of TCR beta was carried out in blood CD8+ and CD4+ T cells. Germline trimming cut 6 bases from V and 6 bases from J; bases unmatched to any gene: 8. The CDR3 runs to 14 residues. In germline, CDR1 is MNHEY, CDR2 SMNVEV (reference sequence). A quantity of about 0.45 to 1 ug RNA underwent reverse transcription using random hexamers. The amplification used immunoSEQ multiplex PCR on TCR beta CDR3; it spanned 54 Vbeta and 13 Jbeta. TCRdb re-derived calls from the immunoSEQ multiplex PCR reads in MiXCR, one entry per CDR3 protein. The sample includes some 140,000 distinct CDR3 sequences, around 80% of them seen just once.

The chain is built from TRBV27 and TRBJ1-2, with TRBD1 identical over 9 bases. Sample: CD8+ T cells from PBMCs. This TCR was sampled from a human donor with multiple sclerosis. CDR3 bases: TGTGCCAGCAGACAACTGGGGACAGGGCATGGCTACACCTTC. Amino acids: CASRQLGTGHGYTF.